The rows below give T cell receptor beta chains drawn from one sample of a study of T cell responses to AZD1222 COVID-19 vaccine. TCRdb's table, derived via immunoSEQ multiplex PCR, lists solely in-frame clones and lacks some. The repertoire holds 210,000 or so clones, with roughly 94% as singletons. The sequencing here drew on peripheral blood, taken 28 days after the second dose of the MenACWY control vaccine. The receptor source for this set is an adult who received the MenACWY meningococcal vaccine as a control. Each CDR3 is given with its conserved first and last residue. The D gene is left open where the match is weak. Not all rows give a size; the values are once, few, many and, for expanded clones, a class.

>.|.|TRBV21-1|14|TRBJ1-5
CASRERVSNQPQHF
TGTGCCAGCAGAGAGAGGGTTAGTAATCAGCCCCAGCATTTT
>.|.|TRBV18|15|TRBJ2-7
CASSRPGLEKYEQYF
TGTGCCAGCTCACGACCGGGACTGGAGAAATACGAGCAGTACTTC
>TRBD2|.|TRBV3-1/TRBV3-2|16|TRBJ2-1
CASSQVRGAAYNEQFF
TGTGCCAGCAGCCAAGTGCGGGGGGCCGCCTACAATGAGCAGTTCTTC
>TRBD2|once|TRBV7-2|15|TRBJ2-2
CASSLTSVNTGELFF
TGTGCCAGCAGCCTGACTAGCGTCAACACCGGGGAGCTGTTTTTT
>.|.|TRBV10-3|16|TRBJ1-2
CAISESETGEISGYTF
TGTGCCATCAGTGAGTCGGAGACCGGCGAGATCTCTGGCTACACCTTC
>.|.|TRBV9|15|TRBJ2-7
CASSVGGDMSYEQYF
TGTGCCAGCAGCGTAGGCGGGGACATGTCCTACGAGCAGTACTTC
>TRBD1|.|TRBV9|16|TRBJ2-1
CASSVAGTGGDYEQFF
TGTGCCAGCAGCGTAGCCGGGACAGGGGGCGACTATGAGCAGTTCTTC
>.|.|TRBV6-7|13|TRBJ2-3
CASSTVGTDTQYF
TGTGCCAGCAGCACCGTGGGGACAGATACGCAGTATTTT
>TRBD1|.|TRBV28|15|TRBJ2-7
CASSPRGQGTYEQYF
TGTGCCAGCAGTCCACGGGGACAGGGGACCTACGAGCAGTACTTC
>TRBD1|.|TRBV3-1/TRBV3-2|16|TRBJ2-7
CASSPTLTGGSYEQYF
TGTGCCAGCAGCCCGACACTGACAGGGGGCTCCTACGAGCAGTACTTC
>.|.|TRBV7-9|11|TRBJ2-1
CASSLGREQFF
TGTGCCAGCAGCTTAGGGCGTGAGCAGTTCTTC
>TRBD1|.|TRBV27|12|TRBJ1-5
CASRTGSQPQHF
TGTGCCAGCAGGACAGGGTCTCAGCCCCAGCATTTT
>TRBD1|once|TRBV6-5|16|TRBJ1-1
CASSYSGTGGGTEAFF
TGTGCCAGCAGTTACTCGGGGACAGGGGGCGGGACTGAAGCTTTCTTT
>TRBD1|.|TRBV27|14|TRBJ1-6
CASNRGSYNSPLHF
TGTGCCAGCAACAGGGGTTCCTATAATTCACCCCTCCACTTT
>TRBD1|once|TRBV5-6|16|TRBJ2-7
CASSLAGGQGTFEQYF
TGTGCCAGCAGCTTGGCGGGTGGACAGGGGACGTTCGAGCAGTACTTC
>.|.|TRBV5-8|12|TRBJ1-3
CASRLAGNTIYF
TGTGCCAGCAGACTAGCGGGAAACACCATATATTTT
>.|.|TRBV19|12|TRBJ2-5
CASGQNQETQYF
TGTGCCAGCGGACAGAACCAAGAGACCCAGTACTTC
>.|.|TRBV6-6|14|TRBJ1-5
CASSYSGGGQPQHF
TGTGCCAGCAGTTACTCGGGAGGAGGACAGCCCCAGCATTTT
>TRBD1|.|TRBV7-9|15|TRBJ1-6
CASSLGGTGLSPLHF
TGTGCCAGCAGCTTAGGAGGGACAGGGCTTTCACCCCTCCACTTT
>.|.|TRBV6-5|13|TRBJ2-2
CATTPPDTGELFF
TGTGCCACCACCCCGCCGGACACCGGGGAGCTGTTTTTT
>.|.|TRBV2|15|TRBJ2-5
CASSVEWAVQETQYF
TGTGCCAGCAGTGTAGAATGGGCAGTCCAAGAGACCCAGTACTTC
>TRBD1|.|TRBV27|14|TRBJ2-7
CASSLGQGSYEQYF
TGTGCCAGCAGTCTGGGACAGGGGTCCTACGAGCAGTACTTC
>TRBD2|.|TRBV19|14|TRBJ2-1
CASKTSGRGNEQFF
TGTGCCAGTAAGACTAGCGGGAGGGGTAATGAGCAGTTCTTC
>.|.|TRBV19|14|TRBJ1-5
CASSAALSNQPQHF
TGTGCCAGTAGTGCAGCCCTTAGCAATCAGCCCCAGCATTTT
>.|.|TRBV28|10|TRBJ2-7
CASGHYEQYF
TGTGCCAGCGGGCACTACGAGCAGTACTTC
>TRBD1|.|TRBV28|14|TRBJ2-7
CASQPGQGAVGQYF
TGTGCCTCCCAGCCGGGACAGGGGGCGGTTGGGCAGTACTTC
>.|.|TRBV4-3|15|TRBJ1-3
CASSQEAVSGNTIYF
TGCGCCAGCAGCCAAGAGGCGGTCTCTGGAAACACCATATATTTT
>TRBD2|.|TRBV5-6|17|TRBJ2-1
CASSLAGRPSSYNEQFF
TGTGCCAGCAGCTTGGCCGGGAGGCCAAGCTCCTACAATGAGCAGTTCTTC
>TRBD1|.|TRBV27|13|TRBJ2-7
CASSAQTGTEQYF
TGTGCCAGCAGTGCCCAGACAGGGACCGAGCAGTACTTC
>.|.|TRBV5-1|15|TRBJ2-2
CASSLEGKSTGELFF
TGCGCCAGCAGCTTGGAGGGCAAATCCACCGGGGAGCTGTTTTTT
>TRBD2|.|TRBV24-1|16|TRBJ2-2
CATSDPSGGDPGELFF
TGTGCCACCAGTGATCCCAGCGGGGGGGACCCCGGGGAGCTGTTTTTT
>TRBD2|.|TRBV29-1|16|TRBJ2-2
CSVEIELAGVTGELFF
TGCAGCGTTGAAATAGAACTAGCGGGGGTCACCGGGGAGCTGTTTTTT
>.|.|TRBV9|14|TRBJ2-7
CASSVALGLGEQYF
TGTGCCAGCAGCGTAGCTTTAGGACTGGGCGAGCAGTACTTC
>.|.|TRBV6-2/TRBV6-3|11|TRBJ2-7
CASSYSGEQYF
TGTGCCAGCAGTTACTCTGGCGAGCAGTACTTC
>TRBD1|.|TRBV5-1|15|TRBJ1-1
CASSGNPGQGTMAFF
TGCGCCAGCAGCGGAAACCCGGGACAGGGAACGATGGCTTTCTTT
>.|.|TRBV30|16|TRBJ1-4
CAWSVRAGRTNEKLFF
TGTGCCTGGAGTGTAAGAGCGGGCAGAACTAATGAAAAACTGTTTTTT
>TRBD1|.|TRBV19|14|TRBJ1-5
CASGTAKRNQPQHF
TGTGCCAGTGGGACAGCTAAGCGTAATCAGCCCCAGCATTTT
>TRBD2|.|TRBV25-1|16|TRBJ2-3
CASTIDPSGGTDTQYF
TGTGCCAGCACCATTGACCCTAGCGGGGGCACAGATACGCAGTATTTT
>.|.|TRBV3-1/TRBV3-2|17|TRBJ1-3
CASSQDHGGLTGNTIYF
TGTGCCAGCAGCCAAGATCATGGGGGGCTTACTGGAAACACCATATATTTT
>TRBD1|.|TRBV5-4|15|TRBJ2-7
CASSLANRGRLEQYF
TGTGCCAGCAGCTTGGCTAACAGGGGGCGACTCGAGCAGTACTTC
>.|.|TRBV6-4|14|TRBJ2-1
CASSLRPEADEQFF
TGTGCCAGCAGTCTGCGACCCGAGGCGGATGAGCAGTTCTTC
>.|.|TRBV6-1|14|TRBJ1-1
CASSEGGGWAEAFF
TGTGCCAGCAGTGAAGGCGGGGGGTGGGCTGAAGCTTTCTTT
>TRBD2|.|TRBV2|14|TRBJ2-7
CASSELAGGYEQYF
TGTGCCAGCAGTGAACTAGCGGGAGGTTACGAGCAGTACTTC
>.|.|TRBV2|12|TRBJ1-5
CASSAGGQPQHF
TGTGCCAGCAGTGCCGGGGGTCAGCCCCAGCATTTT
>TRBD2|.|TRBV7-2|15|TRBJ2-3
CASSLERGAGDTQYF
TGTGCCAGCAGCTTAGAGCGGGGGGCAGGAGATACGCAGTATTTT
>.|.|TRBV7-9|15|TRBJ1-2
CASSLGAGANYGYTF
TGTGCCAGCAGCTTAGGAGCTGGCGCCAACTATGGCTACACCTTC
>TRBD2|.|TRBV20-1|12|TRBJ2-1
CSASASGSEQFF
TGCAGTGCTAGTGCTAGCGGGAGTGAGCAGTTCTTC
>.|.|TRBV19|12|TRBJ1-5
CASSPGTQPQHF
TGTGCCAGTAGTCCAGGTACCCAGCCCCAGCATTTT
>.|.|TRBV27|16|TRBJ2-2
CASSAPGVQNAGELFF
TGTGCCAGCAGTGCTCCTGGGGTCCAAAACGCCGGGGAGCTGTTTTTT
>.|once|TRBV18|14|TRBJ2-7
CASSPPAGLDEQYF
TGTGCCAGCTCACCGCCCGCGGGGCTGGACGAGCAGTACTTC
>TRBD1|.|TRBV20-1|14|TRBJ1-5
CSASSGGVFQPQHF
TGCAGTGCTAGTTCAGGGGGCGTCTTTCAGCCCCAGCATTTT
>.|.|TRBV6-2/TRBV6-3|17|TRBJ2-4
CASSPRITYPAKNIQYF
TGTGCCAGCAGTCCCCGGATAACATATCCAGCCAAAAACATTCAGTACTTC
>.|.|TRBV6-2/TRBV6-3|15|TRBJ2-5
CASSIVRGSQETQYF
TGTGCCAGCAGTATCGTCCGGGGGTCACAAGAGACCCAGTACTTC
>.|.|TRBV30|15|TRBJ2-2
CAWSIWEEDTGELFF
TGTGCCTGGAGTATCTGGGAGGAAGACACCGGGGAGCTGTTTTTT
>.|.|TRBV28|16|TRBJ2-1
CASSLRGQSSYNEQFF
TGTGCCAGCAGTTTACGGGGTCAGAGCTCCTACAATGAGCAGTTCTTC
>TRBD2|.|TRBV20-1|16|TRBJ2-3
CSASHPGLAGLDTQYF
TGCAGTGCTAGTCACCCCGGACTAGCGGGGTTAGATACGCAGTATTTT
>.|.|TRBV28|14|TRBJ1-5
CASIGHGGAQPQHF
TGTGCCAGCATCGGACATGGGGGCGCCCAGCCCCAGCATTTT
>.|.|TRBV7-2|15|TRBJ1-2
CASSLTPERGFGYTF
TGTGCCAGCAGCTTAACCCCAGAGCGCGGGTTTGGCTACACCTTC